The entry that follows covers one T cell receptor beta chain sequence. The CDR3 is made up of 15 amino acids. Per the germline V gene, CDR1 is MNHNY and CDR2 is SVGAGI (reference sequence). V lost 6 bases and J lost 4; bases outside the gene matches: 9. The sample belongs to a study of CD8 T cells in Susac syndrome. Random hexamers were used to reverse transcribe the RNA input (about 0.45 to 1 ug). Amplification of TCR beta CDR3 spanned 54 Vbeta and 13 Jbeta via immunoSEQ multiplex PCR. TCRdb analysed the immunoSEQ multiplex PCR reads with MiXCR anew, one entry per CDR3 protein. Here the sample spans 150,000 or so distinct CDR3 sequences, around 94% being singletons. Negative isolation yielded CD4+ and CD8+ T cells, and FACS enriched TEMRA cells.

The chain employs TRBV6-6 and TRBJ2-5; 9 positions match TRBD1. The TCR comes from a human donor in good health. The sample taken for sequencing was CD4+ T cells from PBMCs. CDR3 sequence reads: CASRLGQGRGETQYF. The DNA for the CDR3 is TGTGCCAGCAGGTTGGGACAGGGCCGAGGAGAGACCCAGTACTTC.